The TCR beta chain described here comes from a study of vaccination and CD4 T cells after COVID-19. Background on the study: Cultures that served as controls received a CEFX pool, an HIV-1 Nef pool, or no peptide.

Documented treatment: approximately nine-day PBMC culture with coronavirus spike peptide pools or control peptides (ViraFEST assay). This clonotype was observed a few times. Its antigen is as yet unknown. Germline V gene data show CDR1 as SGHTS and CDR2 as YDEGEE. This CDR3 region has 12 residues. Trimming stripped 5 bases from V and 2 bases from J, with 8 bases between. At the Johns Hopkins FTIC core, DNA taken from cultured CD4+ T cells was sequenced by way of the Oncomine TCR Beta short-read assay. MiXCR was run by TCRdb on the PCR reads, yielding one entry per CDR3 protein. The sample has approximately 21,000 distinct CDR3 sequences, under 30% seen once.

V is TRBV5-8 and J is TRBJ2-7; D unresolved. The origin of this receptor is a human donor with COVID-19. The sample was cultured CD4+ T cells from blood. DNA of the CDR3: TGTGCCAGCAGGCCCGATACCTACGAGCAGTACTTC. This codes for CASRPDTYEQYF.